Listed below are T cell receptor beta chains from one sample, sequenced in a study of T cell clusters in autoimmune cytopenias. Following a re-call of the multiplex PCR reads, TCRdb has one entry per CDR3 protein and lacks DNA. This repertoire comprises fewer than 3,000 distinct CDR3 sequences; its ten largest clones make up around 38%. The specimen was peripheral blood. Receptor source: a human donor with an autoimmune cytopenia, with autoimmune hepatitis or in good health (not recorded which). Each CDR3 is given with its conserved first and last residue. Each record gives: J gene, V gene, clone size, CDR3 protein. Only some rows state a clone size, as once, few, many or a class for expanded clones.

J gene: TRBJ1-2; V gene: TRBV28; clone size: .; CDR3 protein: CASSLAGNLDLNYGYTF
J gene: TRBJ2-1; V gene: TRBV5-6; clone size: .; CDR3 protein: CASSGLAGVNEQFF
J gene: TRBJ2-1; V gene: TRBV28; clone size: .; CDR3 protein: CAISPPAGDLYNEQFF
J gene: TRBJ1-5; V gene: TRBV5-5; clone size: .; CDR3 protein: CASSFLFSQGNQPQHF
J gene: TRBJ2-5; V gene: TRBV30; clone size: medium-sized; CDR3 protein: CAWSVFHARETQYF
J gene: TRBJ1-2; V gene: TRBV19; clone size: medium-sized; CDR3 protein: CASSAAQSLYGYTF
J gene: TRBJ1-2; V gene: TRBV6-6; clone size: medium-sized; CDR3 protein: CASSYSSQGGGYTF
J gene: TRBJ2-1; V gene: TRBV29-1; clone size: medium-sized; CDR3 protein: CSAPRAPYNEQFF
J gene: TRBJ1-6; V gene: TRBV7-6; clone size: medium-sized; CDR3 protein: CASSLEDSGFYNSPLHF
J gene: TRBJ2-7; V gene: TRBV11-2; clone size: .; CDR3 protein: CASSLLGGTYEQYF
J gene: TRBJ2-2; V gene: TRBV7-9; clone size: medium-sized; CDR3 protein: CASSPGGGTNTGELFF
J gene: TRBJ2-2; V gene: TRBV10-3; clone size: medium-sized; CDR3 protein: CAISEYEGRGTGELFF
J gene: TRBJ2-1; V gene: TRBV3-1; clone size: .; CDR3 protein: CASSQADRPNEQFF
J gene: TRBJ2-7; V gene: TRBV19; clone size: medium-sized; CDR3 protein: CATFSGEDYEQYF
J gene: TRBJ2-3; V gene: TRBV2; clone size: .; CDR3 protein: CASSRIGDFTDTQYF
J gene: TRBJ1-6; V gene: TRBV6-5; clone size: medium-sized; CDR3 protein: CASSSRGGGNSPLHF
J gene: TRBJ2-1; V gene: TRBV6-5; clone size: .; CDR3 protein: CASTSSTGNEQFF
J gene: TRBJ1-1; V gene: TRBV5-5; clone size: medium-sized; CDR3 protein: CASSLWVGGDTEAFF
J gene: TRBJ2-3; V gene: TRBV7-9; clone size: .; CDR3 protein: CASSLISTDTQYF
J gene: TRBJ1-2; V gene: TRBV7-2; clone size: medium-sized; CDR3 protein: CASSFLSVGYGYTF
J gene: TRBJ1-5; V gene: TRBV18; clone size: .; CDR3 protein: CASSLSGGGQPQHF
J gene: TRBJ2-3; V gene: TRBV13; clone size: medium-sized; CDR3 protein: CASSSSGLAETTDTQYF
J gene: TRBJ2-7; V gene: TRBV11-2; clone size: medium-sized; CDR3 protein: CASSLEATGEQYF
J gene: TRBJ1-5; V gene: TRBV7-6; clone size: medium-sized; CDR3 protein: CASSPGQGHSNQPQHF
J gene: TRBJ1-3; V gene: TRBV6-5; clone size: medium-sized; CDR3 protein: CASSLSGNTIYF
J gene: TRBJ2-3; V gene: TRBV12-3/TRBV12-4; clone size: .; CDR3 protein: CASTRITDTQYF
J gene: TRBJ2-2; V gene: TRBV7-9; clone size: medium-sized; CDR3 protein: CASSIDTGELFF
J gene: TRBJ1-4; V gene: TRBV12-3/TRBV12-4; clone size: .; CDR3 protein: CASSPPKPVKEKLFF
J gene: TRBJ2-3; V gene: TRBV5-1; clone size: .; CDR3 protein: CASSLGAGATSTDTQYF
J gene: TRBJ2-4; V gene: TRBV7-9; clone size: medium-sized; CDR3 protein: CASSSQRENKNIQYF
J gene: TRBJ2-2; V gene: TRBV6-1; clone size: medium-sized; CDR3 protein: CASTQGPSTGELFF
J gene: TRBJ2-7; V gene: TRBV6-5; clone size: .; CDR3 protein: CASSYRASGYEQYF
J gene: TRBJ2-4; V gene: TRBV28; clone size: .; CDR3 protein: CASSTEREGKNIQYF
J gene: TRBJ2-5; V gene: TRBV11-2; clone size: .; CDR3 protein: CASSLNRGQETQYF
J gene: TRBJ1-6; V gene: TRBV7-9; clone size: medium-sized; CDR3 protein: CASSLDTRGISPLHF
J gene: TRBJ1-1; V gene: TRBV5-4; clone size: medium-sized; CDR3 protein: CASSSEQGNTEAFF
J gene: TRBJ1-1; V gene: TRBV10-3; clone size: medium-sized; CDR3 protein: CAISGMNTEAFF
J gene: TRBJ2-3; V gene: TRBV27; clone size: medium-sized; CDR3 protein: CASSLGPPWADTQYF
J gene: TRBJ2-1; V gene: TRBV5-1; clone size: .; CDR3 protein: CASSLEPQGNNEQFF
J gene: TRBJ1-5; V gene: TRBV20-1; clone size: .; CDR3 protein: CSASTGAVRQPQHF
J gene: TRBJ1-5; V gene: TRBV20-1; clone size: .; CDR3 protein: CSMTGGDQPQHF
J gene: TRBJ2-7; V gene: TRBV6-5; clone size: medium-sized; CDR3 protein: CASSYSFPAEYEQYF
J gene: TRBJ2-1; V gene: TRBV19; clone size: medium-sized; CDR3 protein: CASSIGTSSYNEQFF
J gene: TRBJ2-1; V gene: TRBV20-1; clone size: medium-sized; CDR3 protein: CSARDPPASGARSSYNEQFF
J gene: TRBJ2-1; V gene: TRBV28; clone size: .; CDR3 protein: CASSFLARDNEQFF
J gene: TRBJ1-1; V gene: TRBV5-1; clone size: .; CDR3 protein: CASSPKVWTGAGTEAFF
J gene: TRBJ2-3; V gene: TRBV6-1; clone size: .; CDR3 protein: CAIRAWGRTDTQYF
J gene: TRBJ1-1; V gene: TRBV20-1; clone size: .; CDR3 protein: CSAREQGVRTEAFF
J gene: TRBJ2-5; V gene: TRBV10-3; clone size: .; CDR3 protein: CAIRDRTGGETQYF
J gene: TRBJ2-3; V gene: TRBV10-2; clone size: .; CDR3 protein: CASSESTIDTQYF
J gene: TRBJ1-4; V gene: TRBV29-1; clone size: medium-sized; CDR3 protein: CSVGKGGSEKLFF
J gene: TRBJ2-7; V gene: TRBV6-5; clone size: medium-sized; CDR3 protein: CASSFLPPGLAGTTDRYEQYF
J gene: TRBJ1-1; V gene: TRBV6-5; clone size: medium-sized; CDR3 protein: CASSYPGTGLAFF
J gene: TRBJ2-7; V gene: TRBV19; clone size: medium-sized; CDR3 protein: CASSIEGGSYEQYF